This T cell receptor beta chain appears in the sequencing data of a study of T cells in pancreatic ductal adenocarcinoma. TCRdb's copy holds only in-frame clones and misses some; the assay was immunoSEQ multiplex PCR. Of more than 85,000 clones in the sample, 90% to 95% were seen once. This clone was recorded once. The selected patients with pancreatic ductal adenocarcinoma had surgery but no neoadjuvant therapy. The sequenced sample consisted of PBMCs. This TCR came from a human donor with pancreatic ductal adenocarcinoma.

The CDR3 loop is CASSARTSGTGTDTQYF. The CDR3 nucleotides are TGTGCCAGCAGCGCCCGGACTAGCGGGACTGGGACAGATACGCAGTATTTT. The chain carries TRBV9 and TRBJ2-3; 12 nucleotides line up with TRBD2. Germline trimming cut 3 bases from V and 3 bases from J; bases unmatched to any gene: 8. The CDR3 sequence is 17 residues long. Germline V gene data show CDR1 as SGDLS and CDR2 as YYNGEE.